Below are 15 T cell receptor beta chains sequenced from a single sample in a study of neurological immune-mediated disorders. A single record per CDR3 protein comes from TCRdb applying MiXCR to the 5' RACE reads. The data contain tens of thousands of distinct CDR3 sequences, 3% to 4.5% of them seen just once; the ten biggest clones take up 1.5% to 2%. Sequencing used PBMCs. These receptors were collected from a man aged 25 to 45 with multiple sclerosis.

This clonotype has at least ten counts. The rearrangement joins TRBV7-3 to TRBJ2-1; 7 nucleotides line up with TRBD2. The CDR3 is made up of 14 amino acids. Germline V CDR1 and CDR2: SGHTA, FQGTGA. V dropped 3 bases and J dropped 10; count of bases not matched to a gene: 9. The CDR3 reads CASSLGGMESEQFF. The CDR3 nucleotides read TGTGCCAGCAGCTTGGGGGGGATGGAGTCGGAGCAGTTCTTC.

In this sample, this clonotype turned up many times. This chain links TRBV11-2 with TRBJ1-1; D uncertain. The CDR3 runs 13 residues. CDR1 is SGHAT and CDR2 is FQNNGV in the germline V gene. Trimming took 2 bases from V and 4 from J, leaving 8 bases between them. CDR3 protein: CASSLFGSTEAFF. CDR3 nucleotide sequence: TGTGCCAGCAGCTTATTTGGTAGCACTGAAGCTTTCTTT.

The sample holds many counts of this clonotype. The chain is built from TRBV15 and TRBJ1-1; possible D gene TRBD1, 6 bases. V was pared by 2 bases and J by 4 bases, with 11 bases between. Looked up from germline, CDR1 is LNHNV and CDR2 is YYDKDF (reference sequence). The CDR3 sequence is 14 residues long. Here the CDR3 reads CATSRPSGATEAFF. The CDR3 region has the DNA TGTGCCACCAGCAGACCTTCGGGGGCCACTGAAGCTTTCTTT.

This clonotype was detected many times. This chain links TRBV20-1 with TRBJ2-3; possibly TRBD1 for D (5 bases). Trimming pared 4 bases from V and 4 bases from J, leaving 12 bases between. This CDR3 is 13 amino acids long. Per germline, CDR1 DFQATT and CDR2 SNEGSKA (reference sequence). CDR3 in DNA: TGCAGTGCTATGGGCGAAGGGGCAGATACGCAGTATTTT. Amino acid sequence: CSAMGEGADTQYF.

This clonotype was counted at least ten times. V gene TRBV20-1 combines with J gene TRBJ1-1, with D possibly TRBD1 on 6 matching bases. The CDR3 loop spans 12 amino acids. V was pared by 4 bases and J by 3 bases, with 9 bases between. Germline lookup yields CDR1 DFQATT and CDR2 SNEGSKA (reference sequence). The CDR3, as DNA: TGCAGTGCTACTTCAGGGGACACTGAAGCTTTCTTT. Encoded protein: CSATSGDTEAFF.

The sample holds many counts of this clonotype. This chain connects TRBV5-6 to TRBJ2-1; 8 bases are shared with TRBD2. The CDR3 length is 12 residues. J was trimmed by 13 bases and V by 4 bases; bases with no gene match: 7. In germline, CDR1 is SGHDT, CDR2 YYEEEE. The CDR3 here is CASSPGLGLQFF. DNA of the CDR3: TGTGCCAGCAGCCCGGGACTAGGCCTTCAGTTCTTC.

This clonotype was detected ten times or more. The chain has TRBV20-1 and TRBJ1-2; TRBD1 is a possible D gene (5 bases). CDR1 is DFQATT and CDR2 is SNEGSKA in the germline V gene (reference sequence). V was cut by 2 bases and J by 0 bases, with 13 bases left in between. CDR3 length: 15 residues. In nucleotides, the CDR3 is TGCAGTGCTAGACGTATACAGGCCCCTAACTATGGCTACACCTTC. It is translated as CSARRIQAPNYGYTF.

This clonotype was recorded at least ten times. The J gene is TRBJ1-4, the V gene TRBV7-9; TRBD1 might be the D (5 bases). Per germline, CDR1 SEHNR and CDR2 FQNEAQ (reference sequence). Deletions cut 2 bases from V and 8 bases from J, with 15 bases between. The CDR3 is 15 residues long. The CDR3 here is CASSLSGAMSEKLFF. The CDR3 DNA sequence: TGTGCCAGCAGCTTATCCGGGGCAATGAGCGAAAAACTGTTTTTT.

This clonotype came up many times. The gene calls are TRBV29-1 and TRBJ1-2, with 8 nucleotides matching TRBD1. Trimming took 2 bases from V and 0 from J; bases not matched to a gene: 5. The CDR3 extends over 15 amino acids. Germline V gene lookup returns CDR1 SQVTM and CDR2 ANQGSEA. CDR3 loop: CSVEKGTGPNYGYTF. The CDR3 nucleotides are TGCAGCGTTGAAAAGGGGACAGGCCCTAACTATGGCTACACCTTC.

This clonotype occurred many times. V gene TRBV20-1 combines with J gene TRBJ2-7; D possibly corresponds to TRBD2 (6 bases). V was shortened by 3 bases and J by 3 bases, with 15 bases between the two germline ends. This CDR3 contains 14 residues. Germline-derived CDR1 and CDR2 are DFQATT and SNEGSKA (reference sequence). The CDR3 region is CSARSGSNDYEQYF. The CDR3 region has the DNA TGCAGTGCTAGGTCCGGGAGTAATGACTACGAGCAGTACTTC.

This clonotype has at least ten counts. The CDR3 coding sequence is TGTGCCAGCAGTTATTATCTCTTCGGGGCAACCTCCTACGAGCAGTACTTC. It encodes CASSYYLFGATSYEQYF. V usage is TRBV6-6 and J usage is TRBJ2-7, with D perhaps matching TRBD1 or TRBD2 (5 bases each). Germline-derived CDR1 and CDR2 are MNHNY and SVGAGI (reference sequence). This CDR3 has 17 amino acids. V was cut by 3 bases and J by 0 bases, with 18 bases left in between.

This clonotype was recorded many times. The junction shows a germline mismatch at one end, possibly a read error. The chain uses TRBV6-6 and TRBJ1-6; TRBD1 is a possible D gene (6 bases). Germline-derived CDR1 and CDR2 are MNHNY and SVGAGI (reference sequence). This CDR3 comprises 15 residues. CDR3: CASSYSPGANSPLNF. Here the CDR3 DNA reads TGTGCCAGCAGTTACTCTCCGGGGGCCAATTCACCCCTCAACTTT.

This clonotype was seen repeatedly, ten times or more. The chain couples TRBV27 to TRBJ1-3; D remains ambiguous. This CDR3 is 15 amino acids long. Trimming left V 8 bases short and J 0 bases short, with 14 bases between. CDR1 and CDR2 from the germline V gene are MNHEY and SMNVEV (reference sequence). This CDR3 is CASSERANSGNTIYF. In DNA form, the CDR3 reads TGTGCCAGCTCGGAGAGGGCTAACTCTGGAAACACCATATATTTT.

This clonotype came up many times. V usage is TRBV12-3 or TRBV12-4 and J usage is TRBJ2-1; 13 bases map to TRBD2. V lost 5 bases, J lost 10 bases, and 14 bases stayed unmatched. The CDR3 length is 17 residues. DNA for the CDR3: TGTGCCAGCAGTCTAGACAGAGGACTAGCGGGAGTGGGGGAGCAGTTCTTC. It codes for CASSLDRGLAGVGEQFF.

This clonotype came up many times. This chain uses TRBV27 with TRBJ2-1; TRBD2 matches at 9 bases. The CDR3 is 13 amino acids. In germline, CDR1 is MNHEY, CDR2 SMNVEV (reference sequence). V shed 8 bases and J 5 bases; nucleotides not matched to a gene: 4. The CDR3 sequence is CASGGLANNEQFF. Here the CDR3 DNA reads TGTGCCAGCGGGGGACTAGCTAACAATGAGCAGTTCTTC.